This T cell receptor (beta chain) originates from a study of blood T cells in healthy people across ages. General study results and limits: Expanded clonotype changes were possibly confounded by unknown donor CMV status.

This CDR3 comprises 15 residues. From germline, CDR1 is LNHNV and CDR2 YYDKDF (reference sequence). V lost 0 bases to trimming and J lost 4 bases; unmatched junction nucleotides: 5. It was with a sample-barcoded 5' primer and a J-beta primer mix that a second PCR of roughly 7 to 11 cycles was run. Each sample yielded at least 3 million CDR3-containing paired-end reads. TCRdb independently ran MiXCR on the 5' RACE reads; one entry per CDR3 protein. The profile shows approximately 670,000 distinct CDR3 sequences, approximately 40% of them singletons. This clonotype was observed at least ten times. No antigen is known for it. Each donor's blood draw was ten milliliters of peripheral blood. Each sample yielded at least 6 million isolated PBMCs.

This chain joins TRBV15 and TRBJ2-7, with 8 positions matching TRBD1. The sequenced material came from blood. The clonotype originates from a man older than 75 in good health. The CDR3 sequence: CATSRDGQGAYEQYF. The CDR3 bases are TGTGCCACCAGCAGAGATGGTCAGGGGGCGTACGAGCAGTACTTC.